This TCR beta chain comes out of a study of blood T cell repertoires in COVID-19. Study-level information: Samples came from the United States, Italy and Spain, spanning acute and convalescent COVID-19. T cells, B-cell-depleted T cells, or PBMCs provided the cDNA or gDNA that served as material.

Germline-derived CDR1 and CDR2 are LNHDA and SQIVND (reference sequence). Germline trimming cut 7 bases from V and 4 bases from J; bases unmatched to any gene: 4. The CDR3 is 13 residues long. As handled by the study authors: Amplification with reference gene primers provided the estimates of nucleated cell counts. Using immunoSEQ multiplex PCR, the repertoire was profiled, and TCRdb retains in-frame clones only, with some absent. V and J calls and clone size come straight from that table; D and trimming were deduced from the DNA. The table lists some 110,000 clones, less than 95% of them singletons.

This TCR was sampled from a human donor with active COVID-19. The donor label of this sample is uncertain. V usage is TRBV19 and J usage is TRBJ1-2, with 9 bases lining up with TRBD1. Sequencing was carried out using peripheral blood. The DNA of the CDR3 is TGTGCCAGTACCTACAGGGGGCCCTATGGCTACACCTTC. This gives the protein CASTYRGPYGYTF. The complete variable domain, with remaining parts taken from reference TRBV19 and TRBJ1-2, reads DGGITQSPKYLFRKEGQNVTLSCEQNLNHDAMYWYRQDPGQGLRLIYYSQIVNDFQKGDIAEGYSVSREKKESFPLTVTSAQKNPTAFYLCASTYRGPYGYTFGSGTRLTVV.